The clone carrying this T cell receptor (beta chain) was seen a handful of times. The record originates from a study of T-cell reconstitution after alpha-beta-depleted transplantation in children. The TCRbeta library was prepared with unique molecular identifiers. TCRdb re-called the PCR reads through MiXCR, storing one row per CDR3 protein. The table has about 610,000 distinct CDR3 sequences, 10% seen once; the top ten hold around 4%. The sequence derives from a human donor who donated a stem cell graft to a child with acute myeloid leukemia. The specimen was PBMCs from the stem cell graft donor, collected from the stem cell graft.

CDR3 sequence (DNA): TGCAGCGCGGGACTTATCTCTGGAAACACCATATATTTT. Translation gives CSAGLISGNTIYF. This chain uses TRBV29-1 with TRBJ1-3; D might be TRBD1 (5 bases). The CDR3 loop spans 13 amino acids. Germline CDR1 SQVTM, CDR2 ANQGSEA. V gave up 7 bases and J gave up 0 bases, with 10 bases separating them.